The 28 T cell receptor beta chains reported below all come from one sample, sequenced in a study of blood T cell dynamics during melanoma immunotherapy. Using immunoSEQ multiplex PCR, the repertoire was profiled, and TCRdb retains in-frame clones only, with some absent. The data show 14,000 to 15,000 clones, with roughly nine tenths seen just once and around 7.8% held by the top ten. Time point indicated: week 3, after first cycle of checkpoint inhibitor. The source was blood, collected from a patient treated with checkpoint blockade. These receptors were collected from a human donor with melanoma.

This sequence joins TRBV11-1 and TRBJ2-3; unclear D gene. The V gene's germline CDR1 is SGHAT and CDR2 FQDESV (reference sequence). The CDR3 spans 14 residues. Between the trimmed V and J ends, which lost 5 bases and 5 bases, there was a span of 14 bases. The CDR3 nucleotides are TGTGCCAGCAGCCACCCCATCGAGTTAGATACGCAGTATTTT. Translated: CASSHPIELDTQYF.

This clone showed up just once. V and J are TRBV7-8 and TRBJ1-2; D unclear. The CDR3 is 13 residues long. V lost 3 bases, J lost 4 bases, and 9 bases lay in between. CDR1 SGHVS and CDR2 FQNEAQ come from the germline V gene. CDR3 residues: CASSFMSGYGYTF. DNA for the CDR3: TGTGCCAGCAGCTTTATGAGCGGCTATGGCTACACCTTC.

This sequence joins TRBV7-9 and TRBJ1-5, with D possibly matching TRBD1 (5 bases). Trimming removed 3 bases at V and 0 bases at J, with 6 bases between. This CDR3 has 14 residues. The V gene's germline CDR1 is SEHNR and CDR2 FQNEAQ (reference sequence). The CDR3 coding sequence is TGTGCCAGCAGCTTGACAGATAGCAATCAGCCCCAGCATTTT. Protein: CASSLTDSNQPQHF. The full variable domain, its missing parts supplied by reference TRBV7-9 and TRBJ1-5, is DTGVSQNPRHKITKRGQNVTFRCDPISEHNRLYWYRQTLGQGPEFLTYFQNEAQLEKSRLLSDRFSAERPKGSFSTLEIQRTEQGDSAMYLCASSLTDSNQPQHFGDGTRLSIL.

The CDR3 bases are TGTGCCAGTCTCCGGGGTAGTTATGGCTACACCTTC. It codes for CASLRGSYGYTF. This rearrangement joins TRBV28 to TRBJ1-2, with D unresolved. The germline V gene has CDR1 MDHEN and CDR2 SYDVKM. The CDR3 runs 12 residues. Trimming removed 9 bases from V and 5 bases from J, with 13 bases in between.

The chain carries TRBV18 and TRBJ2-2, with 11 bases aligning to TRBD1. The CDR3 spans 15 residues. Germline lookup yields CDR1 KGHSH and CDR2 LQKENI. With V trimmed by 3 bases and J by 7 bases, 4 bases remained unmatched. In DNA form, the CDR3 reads TGTGCCAGCTCACCCGGACAGGGGGCGATCGGGGAGCTGTTTTTT. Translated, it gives CASSPGQGAIGELFF.

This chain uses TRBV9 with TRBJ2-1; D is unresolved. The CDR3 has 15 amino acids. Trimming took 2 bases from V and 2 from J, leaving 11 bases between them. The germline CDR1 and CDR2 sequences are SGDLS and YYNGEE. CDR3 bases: TGTGCCAGCAGCGTTGCTGTCGGTACCTACAATGAGCAGTTCTTC. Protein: CASSVAVGTYNEQFF.

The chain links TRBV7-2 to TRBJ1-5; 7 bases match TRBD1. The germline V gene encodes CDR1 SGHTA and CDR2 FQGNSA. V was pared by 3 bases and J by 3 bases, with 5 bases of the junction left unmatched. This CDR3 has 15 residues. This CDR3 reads CASSLYRGPNQPQHF. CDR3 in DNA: TGTGCCAGCAGCTTGTACAGGGGTCCCAATCAGCCCCAGCATTTT. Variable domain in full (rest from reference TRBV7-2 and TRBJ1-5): GAGVSQSPSNKVTEKGKDVELRCDPISGHTALYWYRQSLGQGLEFLIYFQGNSAPDKSGLPSDRFSAERTGGSVSTLTIQRTQQEDSAVYLCASSLYRGPNQPQHFGDGTRLSIL.

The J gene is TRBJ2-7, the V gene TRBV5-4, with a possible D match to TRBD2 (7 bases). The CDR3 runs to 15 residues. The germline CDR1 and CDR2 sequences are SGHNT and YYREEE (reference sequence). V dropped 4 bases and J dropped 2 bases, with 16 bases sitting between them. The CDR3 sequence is CASSLDRRGPYEQYF. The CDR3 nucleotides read TGTGCCAGCAGCCTAGATCGGCGGGGGCCCTACGAGCAGTACTTC.

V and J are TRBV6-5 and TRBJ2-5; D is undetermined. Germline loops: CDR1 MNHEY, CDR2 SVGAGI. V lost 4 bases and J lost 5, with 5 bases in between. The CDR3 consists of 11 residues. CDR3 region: CASSSGETQYF. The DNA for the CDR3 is TGTGCCAGCAGTTCTGGCGAGACCCAGTACTTC.

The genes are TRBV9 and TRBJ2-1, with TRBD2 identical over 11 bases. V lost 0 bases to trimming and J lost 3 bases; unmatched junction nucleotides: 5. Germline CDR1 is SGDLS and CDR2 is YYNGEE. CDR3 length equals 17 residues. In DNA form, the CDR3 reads TGTGCCAGCAGCGTAGGGCCCACTAGCGGGGGCTACAATGAGCAGTTCTTC. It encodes CASSVGPTSGGYNEQFF. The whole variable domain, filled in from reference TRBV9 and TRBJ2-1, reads DSGVTQTPKHLITATGQRVTLRCSPRSGDLSVYWYQQSLDQGLQFLIQYYNGEERAKGNILERFSAQQFPDLHSELNLSSLELGDSALYFCASSVGPTSGGYNEQFFGPGTRLTVL.

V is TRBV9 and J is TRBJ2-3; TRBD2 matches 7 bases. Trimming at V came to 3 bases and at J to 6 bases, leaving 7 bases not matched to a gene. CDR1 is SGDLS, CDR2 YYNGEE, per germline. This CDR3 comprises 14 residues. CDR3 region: CASSGGLPADTQYF. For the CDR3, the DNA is TGTGCCAGCAGCGGGGGACTACCCGCGGATACGCAGTATTTT.

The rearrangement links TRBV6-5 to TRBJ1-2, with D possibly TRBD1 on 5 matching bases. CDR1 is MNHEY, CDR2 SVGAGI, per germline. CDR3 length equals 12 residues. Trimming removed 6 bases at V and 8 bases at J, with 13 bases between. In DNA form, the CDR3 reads TGTGCCAGCAGCCCGGGGGGAGGGGGCTACACCTTC. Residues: CASSPGGGGYTF.

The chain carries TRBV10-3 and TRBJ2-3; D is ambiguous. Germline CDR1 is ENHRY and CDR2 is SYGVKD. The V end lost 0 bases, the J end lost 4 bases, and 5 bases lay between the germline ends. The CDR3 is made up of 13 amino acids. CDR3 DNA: TGTGCCATCAGTGAGTCAGGGCCAGATACGCAGTATTTT. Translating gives CAISESGPDTQYF.

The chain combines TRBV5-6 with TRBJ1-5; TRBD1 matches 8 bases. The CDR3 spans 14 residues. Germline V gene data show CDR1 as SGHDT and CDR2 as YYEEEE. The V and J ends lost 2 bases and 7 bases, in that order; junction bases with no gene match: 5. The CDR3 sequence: CASSLFQGAQPQHF. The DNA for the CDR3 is TGTGCCAGCAGCTTATTCCAGGGGGCCCAGCCCCAGCATTTT.

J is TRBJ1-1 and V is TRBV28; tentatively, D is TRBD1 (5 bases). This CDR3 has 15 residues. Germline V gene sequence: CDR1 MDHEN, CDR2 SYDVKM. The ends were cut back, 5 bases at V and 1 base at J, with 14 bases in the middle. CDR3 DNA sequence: TGTGCCAGCAGTGAACCCTTCACAGGGAACACTGAAGCTTTCTTT. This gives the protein CASSEPFTGNTEAFF.

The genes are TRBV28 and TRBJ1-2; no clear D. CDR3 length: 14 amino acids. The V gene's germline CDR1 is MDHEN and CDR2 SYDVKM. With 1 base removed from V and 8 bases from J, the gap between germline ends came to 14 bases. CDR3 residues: CASSLYRRQFGYTF. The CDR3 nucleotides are TGTGCCAGCAGTTTATATCGTAGGCAATTCGGCTACACCTTC.

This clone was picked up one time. The CDR3 coding sequence is TGTGCCAGCAGGGGGGGAGCGAACACCGGGGAGCTGTTTTTT. Residues: CASRGGANTGELFF. J is TRBJ2-2 and V is TRBV9; D is perhaps TRBD2 (6 bases). The CDR3 is 14 amino acids. The germline V gene encodes CDR1 SGDLS and CDR2 YYNGEE. Trimming took off 5 bases at V and 0 bases at J, with 8 bases between the two ends.

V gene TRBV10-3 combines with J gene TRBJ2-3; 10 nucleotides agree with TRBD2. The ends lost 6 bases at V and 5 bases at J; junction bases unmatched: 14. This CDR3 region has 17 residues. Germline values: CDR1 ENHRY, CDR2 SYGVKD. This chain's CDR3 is CAISHPSSGRIGDTQYF. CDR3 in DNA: TGTGCCATCAGCCATCCTAGTAGCGGGAGGATCGGAGATACGCAGTATTTT.

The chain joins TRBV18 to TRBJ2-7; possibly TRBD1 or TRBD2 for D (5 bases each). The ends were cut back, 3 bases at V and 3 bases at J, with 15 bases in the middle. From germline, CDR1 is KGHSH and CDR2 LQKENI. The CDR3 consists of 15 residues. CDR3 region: CASSPGRDPGYEQYF. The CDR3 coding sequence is TGTGCCAGCTCACCCGGCAGGGACCCAGGCTACGAGCAGTACTTC.

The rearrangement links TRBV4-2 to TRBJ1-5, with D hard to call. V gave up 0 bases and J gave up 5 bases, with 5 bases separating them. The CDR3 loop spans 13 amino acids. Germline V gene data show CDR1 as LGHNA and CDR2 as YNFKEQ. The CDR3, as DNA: TGTGCCAGCAGCCAAGAAGGTGATCAGCCCCAGCATTTT. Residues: CASSQEGDQPQHF.

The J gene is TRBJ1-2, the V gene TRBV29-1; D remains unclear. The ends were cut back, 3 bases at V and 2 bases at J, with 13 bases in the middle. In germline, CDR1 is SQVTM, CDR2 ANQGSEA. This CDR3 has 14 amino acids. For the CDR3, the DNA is TGCAGCGTTGAGGGCACAGACGAAAACTATGGCTACACCTTC. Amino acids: CSVEGTDENYGYTF.

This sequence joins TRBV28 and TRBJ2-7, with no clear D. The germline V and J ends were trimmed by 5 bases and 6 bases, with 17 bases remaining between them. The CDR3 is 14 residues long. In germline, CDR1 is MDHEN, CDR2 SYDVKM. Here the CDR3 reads CASSPGSAQLEQYF. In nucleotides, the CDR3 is TGTGCCAGCAGTCCGGGCTCCGCTCAGCTCGAGCAGTACTTC.

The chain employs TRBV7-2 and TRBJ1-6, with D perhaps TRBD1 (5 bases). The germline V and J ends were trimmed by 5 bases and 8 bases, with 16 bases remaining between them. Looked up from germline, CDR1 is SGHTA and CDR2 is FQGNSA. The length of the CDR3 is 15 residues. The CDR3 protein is CASSPRWGDDSPLHF. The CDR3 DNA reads TGTGCCAGCAGCCCCAGGTGGGGGGATGATTCACCCCTCCACTTT. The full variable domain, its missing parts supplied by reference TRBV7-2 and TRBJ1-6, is GAGVSQSPSNKVTEKGKDVELRCDPISGHTALYWYRQSLGQGLEFLIYFQGNSAPDKSGLPSDRFSAERTGGSVSTLTIQRTQQEDSAVYLCASSPRWGDDSPLHFGNGTRLTVT.

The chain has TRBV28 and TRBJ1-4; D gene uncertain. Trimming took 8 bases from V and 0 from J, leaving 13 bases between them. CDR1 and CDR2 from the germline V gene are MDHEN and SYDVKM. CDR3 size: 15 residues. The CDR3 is CASSGGGATNEKLFF. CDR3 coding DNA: TGTGCCAGCTCTGGAGGTGGCGCAACTAATGAAAAACTGTTTTTT.

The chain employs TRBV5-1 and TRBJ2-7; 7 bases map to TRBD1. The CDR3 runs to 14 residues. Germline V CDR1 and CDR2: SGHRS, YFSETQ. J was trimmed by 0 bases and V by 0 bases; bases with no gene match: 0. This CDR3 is CASSLGDSSYEQYF. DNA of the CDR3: TGCGCCAGCAGCTTGGGGGACAGCTCCTACGAGCAGTACTTC.

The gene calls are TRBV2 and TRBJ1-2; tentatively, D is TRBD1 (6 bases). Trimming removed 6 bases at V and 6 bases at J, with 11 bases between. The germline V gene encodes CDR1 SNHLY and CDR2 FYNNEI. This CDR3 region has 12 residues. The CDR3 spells CASSRTDDGYTF. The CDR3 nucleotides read TGTGCCAGCAGCAGGACAGATGATGGCTACACCTTC.

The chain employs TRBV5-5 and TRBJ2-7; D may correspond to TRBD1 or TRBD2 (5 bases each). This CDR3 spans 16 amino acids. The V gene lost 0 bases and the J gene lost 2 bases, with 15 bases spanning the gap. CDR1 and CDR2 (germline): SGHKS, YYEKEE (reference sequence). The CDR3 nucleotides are TGTGCCAGCAGCTTGGCGGGACCGAATTCCCCCTACGAGCAGTACTTC. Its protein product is CASSLAGPNSPYEQYF.

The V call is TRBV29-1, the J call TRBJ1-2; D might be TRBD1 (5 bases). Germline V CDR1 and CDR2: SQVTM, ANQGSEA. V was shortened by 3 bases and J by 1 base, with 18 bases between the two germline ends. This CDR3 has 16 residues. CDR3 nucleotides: TGCAGCGTTGATTCGCCGAGGGGTTTGTATAACTATGGCTACACCTTC. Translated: CSVDSPRGLYNYGYTF.